A single sample is the source of the 24 T cell receptor beta chains below, sequenced in a study of beta chain features in type 1 diabetes (dated by TCRdb to about 2018). These receptors' antigens are unknown. Summary of the overall study and its limitations: Type 1 diabetes patients showed a moderate but significant shortening of TCRB CDR3 length in all four CD4+ subsets.

The library was made by the immunoSEQ multiplex PCR assay. The entire amount of isolated RNA was reverse transcribed using the High Capacity cDNA Reverse Transcription Kit, so the sequenced TCRB transcripts were expressed ones. What TCRdb holds here is the immuneACCESS table cut down to in-frame rearrangements. Part of the clones is not present; checked against another copy, under half of the missing clones reflect an unresolved V gene, and the others are unexplained. The sample includes some 160,000 clones, with about 10% observed a single time. Clones ranked in the top ten supply under 0.85% of the sample. Sequenced sample: central memory CD4+ T cells from blood. The source of these receptors is a woman between 25 and 40 years old with type 1 diabetes.

The rearrangement joins TRBV29-1 to TRBJ1-4, with D perhaps matching TRBD1 (6 bases). This CDR3 has 14 residues. From germline, CDR1 is SQVTM and CDR2 ANQGSEA. V lost 4 bases and J lost 6, with 15 bases in between. The CDR3 bases are TGCAGCGTTGTAAATGCCCAGGGGTATGAAAAACTGTTTTTT. Translating it yields CSVVNAQGYEKLFF.

This clone was seen only a few times. The CDR3 DNA is TGCAGCGTTGTCGAGACAGGGACAGAAAAACTGTTTTTT. Protein product: CSVVETGTEKLFF. The chain is built from TRBV29-1 and TRBJ1-4, with TRBD1 matching over 7 bases. There are 13 residues in the CDR3. CDR1 is SQVTM and CDR2 is ANQGSEA in the germline V gene. J gave up 8 bases and V 4 bases, and 7 bases lay outside the gene matches.

The rearrangement links TRBV27 to TRBJ1-2, with 11 bases fitting TRBD1. Trimming cost V 6 bases and J 8 bases; bases outside gene matches: 8. The germline CDR1 and CDR2 sequences are MNHEY and SMNVEV (reference sequence). This CDR3 has 14 amino acids. The chain's CDR3 is CASSSGQGGLGYTF. The CDR3 DNA reads as TGTGCCAGCAGCTCGGGACAGGGGGGGCTCGGCTACACCTTC.

This chain joins TRBV7-3 and TRBJ1-1; D unclear. The CDR3 runs to 13 residues. Trimming took 3 bases from V and 4 from J, leaving 9 bases between them. Looked up from germline, CDR1 is SGHTA and CDR2 is FQGTGA. The CDR3 region is CASSLSAGTEAFF. In DNA form, the CDR3 reads TGTGCCAGCAGCTTGTCTGCCGGCACTGAAGCTTTCTTT. Complete variable domain (other parts from reference TRBV7-3 and TRBJ1-1): GAGVSQTPSNKVTEKGKYVELRCDPISGHTALYWYRQSLGQGPEFLIYFQGTGAADDSGLPNDRFFAVRPEGSVSTLKIQRTERGDSAVYLCASSLSAGTEAFFGQGTRLTVV.

V is TRBV2 and J is TRBJ2-1; tentative D call: TRBD2 (5 bases). The CDR3 spans 14 residues. Trimming took off 4 bases at V and 1 base at J, with 8 bases between the two ends. CDR1 is SNHLY, CDR2 FYNNEI, per germline. The CDR3 DNA follows: TGTGCCAGCAGTGGTGGGAGATCCTACAATGAGCAGTTCTTC. As protein: CASSGGRSYNEQFF.

This clone was recorded a few times. CDR3 nucleotide sequence: TGTGCCAGCGACCCGGGACAGGGGGCGGATACGCAGTATTTT. Translating gives CASDPGQGADTQYF. V usage is TRBV2 and J usage is TRBJ2-3; 12 bases line up with TRBD1. Germline V gene data show CDR1 as SNHLY and CDR2 as FYNNEI. The CDR3 runs 14 residues. With 8 bases clipped from V and 6 bases from J, the junction kept 6 bases outside the gene matches.

The sample holds many counts of this clone. This chain uses TRBV29-1 with TRBJ1-5, with 7 bases matching TRBD1. The CDR3 runs 14 residues. With V trimmed by 4 bases and J by 0 bases, 3 bases remained unmatched. Germline-derived CDR1 and CDR2 are SQVTM and ANQGSEA. The CDR3 here is CSVADRASNQPQHF. Written as DNA, the CDR3 is TGCAGCGTTGCAGACAGGGCTAGCAATCAGCCCCAGCATTTT.

The J gene is TRBJ2-7, the V gene TRBV12-1; TRBD1 was called by the table and not checked on the DNA. TRBV12-1 represents a pseudogene. This CDR3 has 14 amino acids. CDR3 nucleotide sequence: TGTGCCAGCAGCCCACTGACAGTGGTAGACGAGCAGTACTTC. Protein: CASSPLTVVDEQYF.

The rearrangement uses TRBV29-1 and TRBJ2-1; 7 bases are a match to TRBD2. The CDR3 extends over 13 amino acids. Trimming cost V 5 bases and J 10 bases; bases outside gene matches: 11. CDR1 is SQVTM and CDR2 is ANQGSEA in the germline V gene. CDR3 amino acids: CSVLLIRGGEQFF. In DNA, the CDR3 is TGCAGCGTTCTATTAATTCGGGGAGGGGAGCAGTTCTTC.

This clone occurred a few times. V and J are TRBV9 and TRBJ1-5; D perhaps matches TRBD1 (5 bases). Trimming shortened V by 2 bases and J by 5 bases, and 8 bases separated the two germline ends. The CDR3 consists of 13 residues. CDR1 is SGDLS, CDR2 YYNGEE, per germline. CDR3 nucleotides: TGTGCCAGCAGCGTCGCAGGGCATCAGCCCCAGCATTTT. It is translated as CASSVAGHQPQHF.

The CDR3 DNA follows: TGTGCCTGGAGTGTAGGACAGGGAAGCTATGGCTACACCTTC. It yields the protein CAWSVGQGSYGYTF. This chain joins TRBV30 and TRBJ1-2; TRBD1 matches at 8 bases. Germline values: CDR1 GTSNPN, CDR2 SVGIG (reference sequence). The CDR3 is 14 residues long. With 0 bases clipped from V and 4 bases from J, the junction kept 4 bases outside the gene matches.

The genes are TRBV7-3 and TRBJ2-6; tentative D call: TRBD1 (5 bases). Trimming cost V 7 bases and J 2 bases, with 9 bases left between them. Looked up from germline, CDR1 is SGHTA and CDR2 is FQGTGA. This CDR3 comprises 14 residues. CDR3 loop: CASTDIAGANVLTF. Here the CDR3 DNA reads TGTGCCAGCACGGACATAGCTGGGGCCAACGTCCTGACTTTC.

The J gene is TRBJ2-5, the V gene TRBV18; D not resolved. This CDR3 has 13 residues. Trimming removed 3 bases at V and 4 bases at J, with 9 bases between. From germline, CDR1 is KGHSH and CDR2 LQKENI. CDR3 nucleotides: TGTGCCAGCTCACCCCTGCCGGGAGAGACCCAGTACTTC. Its translation: CASSPLPGETQYF. Combining the CDR3 with reference TRBV18 and TRBJ2-5 gives the whole variable domain NAGVMQNPRHLVRRRGQEARLRCSPMKGHSHVYWYRQLPEEGLKFMVYLQKENIIDESGMPKERFSAEFPKEGPSILRIQQVVRGDSAAYFCASSPLPGETQYFGPGTRLLVL.

This clone was seen a few times. The chain is built from TRBV7-8 and TRBJ2-7; TRBD1 aligns across 7 bases. The CDR3 totals 14 residues. The germline V gene encodes CDR1 SGHVS and CDR2 FQNEAQ. J was trimmed by 5 bases and V by 5 bases; bases with no gene match: 9. This CDR3 reads CASSPYGQVHEQYF. The CDR3 nucleotides read TGTGCCAGCAGCCCTTACGGACAGGTCCACGAGCAGTACTTC.

The rearrangement uses TRBV7-9 and TRBJ2-7; tentatively, D is TRBD1 (6 bases). Trimming left V 2 bases short and J 2 bases short, with 10 bases between. Per the germline V gene, CDR1 is SEHNR and CDR2 is FQNEAQ (reference sequence). This CDR3 has 14 residues. CDR3 in amino acids: CASSLLQGTYEQYF. In nucleotides, the CDR3 is TGTGCCAGCAGCTTATTACAGGGAACCTACGAGCAGTACTTC.

This clone came up a few times. The chain uses TRBV27 and TRBJ2-1; the match to TRBD1 covers 7 bases. The length of the CDR3 is 16 residues. J lost 1 base, V lost 5 bases, and 8 bases had no gene match. Per the germline V gene, CDR1 is MNHEY and CDR2 is SMNVEV (reference sequence). The CDR3 coding sequence is TGTGCCAGCAGTCCCAGGGGGATCGGGTCCTACAATGAGCAGTTCTTC. It yields the protein CASSPRGIGSYNEQFF.

This clone occurred once. Likely a read error: the CDR3 ends without its conserved phenylalanine or tryptophan. The chain combines TRBV11-2 with TRBJ2-7, with 7 positions matching TRBD1. The CDR3 has 13 residues. With 6 bases clipped from V and 2 bases from J, the junction kept 4 bases outside the gene matches. Germline CDR1 is SGHAT and CDR2 is FQNNGV. The DNA for the CDR3 is TGTGCCAGCAGGGGGGACAGAACCTACGAGCAGTACCTC. Protein sequence: CASRGDRTYEQYL.

This clone was seen a handful of times. The chain joins TRBV19 to TRBJ1-1; a possible D gene is TRBD1 (6 bases). CDR1 LNHDA and CDR2 SQIVND come from the germline V gene (reference sequence). Trimming shortened V by 8 bases and J by 2 bases, and 12 bases separated the two germline ends. The CDR3 contains 13 residues. Here the CDR3 reads CASRWTVNTEAFF. CDR3 DNA sequence: TGTGCCAGTCGTTGGACAGTCAACACTGAAGCTTTCTTT.

The chain couples TRBV27 to TRBJ2-1; 7 positions agree with TRBD1. Germline CDR1 reads MNHEY; CDR2 reads SMNVEV (reference sequence). The CDR3 is 14 residues long. The J segment lost 6 bases and the V segment lost 5 bases, leaving 7 bases of the junction unmatched. DNA of the CDR3: TGTGCCAGCAGTCCAAGGGACAGAGGCAATGAGCAGTTCTTC. Protein: CASSPRDRGNEQFF.

This chain connects TRBV5-1 to TRBJ1-1; D unresolved. V was cut by 2 bases and J by 7 bases, with 6 bases left in between. The CDR3 has 11 amino acids. CDR1 is SGHRS and CDR2 is YFSETQ in the germline V gene. CDR3 residues: CASSFEGEAFF. Written as DNA, the CDR3 is TGCGCCAGCAGCTTTGAGGGTGAAGCTTTCTTT. Full variable domain (remainder filled in from reference TRBV5-1 and TRBJ1-1): KAGVTQTPRYLIKTRGQQVTLSCSPISGHRSVSWYQQTPGQGLQFLFEYFSETQRNKGNFPGRFSGRQFSNSRSEMNVSTLELGDSALYLCASSFEGEAFFGQGTRLTVV.

The chain is built from TRBV5-1 and TRBJ2-1, with a possible D match to TRBD2 (6 bases). Germline CDR1 and CDR2: SGHRS and YFSETQ. V was pared by 2 bases and J by 1 base, with 10 bases between. This CDR3 comprises 15 residues. The CDR3: CASSFGGSSYNEQFF. CDR3 in DNA: TGCGCCAGCAGCTTCGGAGGGAGTTCCTACAATGAGCAGTTCTTC.

This clone was picked up a small number of times. The same CDR3 arises from other DNA sequences in this sample as well. The chain employs TRBV7-9 and TRBJ1-5; 9 nucleotides match TRBD1. CDR3 length: 15 residues. Germline CDR1 SEHNR, CDR2 FQNEAQ (reference sequence). V was clipped by 4 bases and J by 3 bases; unmatched bases: 4. CDR3 region: CASSYGQGHNQPQHF. The CDR3 DNA reads TGTGCCAGCAGCTACGGACAGGGGCACAATCAGCCCCAGCATTTT.

The rearrangement links TRBV2 to TRBJ2-1; 7 bases line up with TRBD2. CDR3 length equals 14 residues. V trimming: 8 bases; J trimming: 5 bases; junction bases outside the gene matches: 9. Germline V lookup: CDR1 SNHLY, CDR2 FYNNEI. The CDR3 here is CASGGRAADNEQFF. The CDR3 coding sequence is TGTGCCAGCGGGGGGAGGGCGGCGGACAATGAGCAGTTCTTC. Filled out from reference TRBV2 and TRBJ2-1, the complete variable domain reads EPEVTQTPSHQVTQMGQEVILRCVPISNHLYFYWYRQILGQKVEFLVSFYNNEISEKSEIFDDQFSVERPDGSNFTLKIRSTKLEDSAMYFCASGGRAADNEQFFGPGTRLTVL.

The rearrangement joins TRBV5-1 to TRBJ2-7; 11 positions agree with TRBD2. CDR3 length: 14 amino acids. Germline assignment: CDR1 SGHRS and CDR2 YFSETQ. Trimming removed 5 bases from V and 1 base from J; junction bases left unmatched: 2. The CDR3 DNA reads TGCGCCAGCAGGACTAGCGGGACGTCCTACGAGCAGTACTTC. It yields the protein CASRTSGTSYEQYF. The full variable domain, rest sourced from reference TRBV5-1 and TRBJ2-7, is KAGVTQTPRYLIKTRGQQVTLSCSPISGHRSVSWYQQTPGQGLQFLFEYFSETQRNKGNFPGRFSGRQFSNSRSEMNVSTLELGDSALYLCASRTSGTSYEQYFGPGTRLTVT.